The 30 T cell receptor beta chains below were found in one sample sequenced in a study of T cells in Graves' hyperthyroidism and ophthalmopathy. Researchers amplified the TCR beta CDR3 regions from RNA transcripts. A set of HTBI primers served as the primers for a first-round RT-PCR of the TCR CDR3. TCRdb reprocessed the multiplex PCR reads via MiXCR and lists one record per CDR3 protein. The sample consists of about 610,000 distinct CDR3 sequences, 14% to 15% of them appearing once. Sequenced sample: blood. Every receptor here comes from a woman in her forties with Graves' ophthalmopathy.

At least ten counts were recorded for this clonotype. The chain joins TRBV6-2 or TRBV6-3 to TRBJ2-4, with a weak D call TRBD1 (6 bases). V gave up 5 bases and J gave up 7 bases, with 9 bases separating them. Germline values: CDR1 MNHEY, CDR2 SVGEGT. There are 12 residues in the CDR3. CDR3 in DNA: TGTGCCAGCAGTCTAGACAGGAACATTCAGTACTTC. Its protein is CASSLDRNIQYF.

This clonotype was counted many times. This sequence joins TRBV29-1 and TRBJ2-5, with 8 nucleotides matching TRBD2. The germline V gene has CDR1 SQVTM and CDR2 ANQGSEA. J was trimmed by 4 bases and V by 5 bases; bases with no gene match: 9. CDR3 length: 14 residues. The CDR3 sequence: CSVRGTSRGETQYF. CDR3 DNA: TGCAGCGTTAGGGGGACTAGTAGGGGAGAGACCCAGTACTTC.

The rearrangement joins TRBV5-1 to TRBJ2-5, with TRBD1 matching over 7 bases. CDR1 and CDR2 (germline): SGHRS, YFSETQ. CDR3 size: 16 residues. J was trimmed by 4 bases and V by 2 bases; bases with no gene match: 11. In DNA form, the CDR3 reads TGCGCCAGCAGCTTCTCCGGGACAGAACTGCTAGAGACCCAGTACTTC. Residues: CASSFSGTELLETQYF.

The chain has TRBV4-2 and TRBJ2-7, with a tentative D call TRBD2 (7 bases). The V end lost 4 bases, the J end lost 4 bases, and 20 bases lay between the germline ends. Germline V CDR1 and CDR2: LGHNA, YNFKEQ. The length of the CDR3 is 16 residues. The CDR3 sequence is CASSPSPRGASYEQYF. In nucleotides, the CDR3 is TGTGCCAGCAGCCCTTCCCCTCGGGGGGCGTCTTACGAGCAGTACTTC.

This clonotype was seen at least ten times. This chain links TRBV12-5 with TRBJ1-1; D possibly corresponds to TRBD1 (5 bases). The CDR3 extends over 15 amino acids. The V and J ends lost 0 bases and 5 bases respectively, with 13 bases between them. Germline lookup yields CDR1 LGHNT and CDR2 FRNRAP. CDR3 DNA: TGTGCTAGTGGTTTGGTATTCAGGGCGGTGACTGAAGCTTTCTTT. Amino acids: CASGLVFRAVTEAFF.

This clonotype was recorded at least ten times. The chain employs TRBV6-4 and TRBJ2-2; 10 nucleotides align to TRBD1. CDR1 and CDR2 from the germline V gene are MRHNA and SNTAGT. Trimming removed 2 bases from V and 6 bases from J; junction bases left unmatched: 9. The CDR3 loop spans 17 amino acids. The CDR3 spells CASSDPRDRGLPGELFF. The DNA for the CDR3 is TGTGCCAGCAGTGACCCCCGGGACAGGGGCCTCCCCGGGGAGCTGTTTTTT.

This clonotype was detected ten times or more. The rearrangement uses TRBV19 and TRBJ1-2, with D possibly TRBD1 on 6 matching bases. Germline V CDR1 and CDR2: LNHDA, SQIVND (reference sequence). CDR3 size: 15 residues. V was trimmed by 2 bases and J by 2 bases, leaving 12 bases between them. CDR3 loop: CASSIWGQDNYGYTF. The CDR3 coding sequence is TGTGCCAGTAGTATATGGGGGCAGGACAACTATGGCTACACCTTC.

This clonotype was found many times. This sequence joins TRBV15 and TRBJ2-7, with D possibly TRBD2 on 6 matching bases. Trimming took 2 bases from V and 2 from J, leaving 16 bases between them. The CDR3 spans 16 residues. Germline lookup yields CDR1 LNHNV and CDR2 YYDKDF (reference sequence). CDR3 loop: CATSRNTGAVPYEQYF. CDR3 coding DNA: TGTGCCACCAGCAGAAATACGGGAGCAGTCCCCTACGAGCAGTACTTC.

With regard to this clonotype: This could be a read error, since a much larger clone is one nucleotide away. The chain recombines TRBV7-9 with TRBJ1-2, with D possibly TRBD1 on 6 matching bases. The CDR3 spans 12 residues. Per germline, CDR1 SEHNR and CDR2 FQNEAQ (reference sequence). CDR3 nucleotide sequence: TGTGCCGGCAGCGGGGCAGGGGTCGGCTACACCTTC. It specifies CAGSGAGVGYTF.

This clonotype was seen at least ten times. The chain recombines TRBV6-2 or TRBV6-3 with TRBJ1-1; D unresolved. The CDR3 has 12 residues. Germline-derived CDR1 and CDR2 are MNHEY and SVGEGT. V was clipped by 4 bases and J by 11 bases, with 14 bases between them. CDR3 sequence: CASSFGYSIAFF. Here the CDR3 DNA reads TGTGCCAGCAGTTTTGGGTATTCAATCGCTTTCTTT.

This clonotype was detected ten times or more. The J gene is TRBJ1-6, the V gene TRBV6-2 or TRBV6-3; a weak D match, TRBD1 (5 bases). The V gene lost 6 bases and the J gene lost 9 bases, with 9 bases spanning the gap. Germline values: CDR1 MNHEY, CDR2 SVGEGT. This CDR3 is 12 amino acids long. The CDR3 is CASRRTGSPLHF. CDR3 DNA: TGTGCCAGCAGACGTACAGGTTCACCCCTCCACTTT.

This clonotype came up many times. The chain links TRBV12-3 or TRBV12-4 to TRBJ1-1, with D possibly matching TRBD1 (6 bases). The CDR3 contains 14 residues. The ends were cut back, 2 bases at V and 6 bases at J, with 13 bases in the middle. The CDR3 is CASSLKGVLPEAFF. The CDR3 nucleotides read TGTGCCAGCAGTTTAAAGGGGGTCCTACCTGAAGCTTTCTTT.

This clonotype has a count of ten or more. The CDR3 sequence is CASDSSDRGSGNTIYF. CDR3 DNA sequence: TGTGCCAGCGACTCGTCCGACAGGGGATCTGGAAACACCATATATTTT. This chain connects TRBV6-2 or TRBV6-3 to TRBJ1-3; 8 positions match TRBD1. The CDR3 has 16 residues. Germline V gene sequence: CDR1 MNHEY, CDR2 SVGEGT. Trimming removed 8 bases from V and 1 base from J; junction bases left unmatched: 10.

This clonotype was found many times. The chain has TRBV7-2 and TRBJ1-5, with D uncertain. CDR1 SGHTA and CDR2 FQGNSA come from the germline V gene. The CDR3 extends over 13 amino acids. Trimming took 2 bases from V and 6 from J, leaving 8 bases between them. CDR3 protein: CASSLTPVQPQHF. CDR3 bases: TGTGCCAGCAGCTTAACACCTGTTCAGCCCCAGCATTTT.

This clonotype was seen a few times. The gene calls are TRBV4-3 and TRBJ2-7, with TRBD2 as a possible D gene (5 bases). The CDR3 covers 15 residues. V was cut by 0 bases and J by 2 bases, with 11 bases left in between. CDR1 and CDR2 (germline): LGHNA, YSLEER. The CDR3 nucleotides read TGCGCCAGCAGCCAAGATCCGAGGGATACCTACGAGCAGTACTTC. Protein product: CASSQDPRDTYEQYF.

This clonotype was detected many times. The DNA for the CDR3 is TGTGCCAGCAGCTCCACCGAAGATGGGTACGAGCAGTACTTC. Residues: CASSSTEDGYEQYF. The rearrangement joins TRBV28 to TRBJ2-7; no clear D. The V gene's germline CDR1 is MDHEN and CDR2 SYDVKM. This CDR3 has 14 residues. V lost 6 bases to trimming and J lost 4 bases, with 16 bases between them.

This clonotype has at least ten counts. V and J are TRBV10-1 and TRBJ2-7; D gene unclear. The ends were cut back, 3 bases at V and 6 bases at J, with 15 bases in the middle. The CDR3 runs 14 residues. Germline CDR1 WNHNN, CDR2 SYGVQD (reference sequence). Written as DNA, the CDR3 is TGCGCCAGCAGTGAAGGGAAAAGAGGTGTCGAGCAGTACTTC. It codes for CASSEGKRGVEQYF.

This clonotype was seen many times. CDR3 sequence reads: CASSQALGIDVTGELFF. The CDR3 DNA reads TGTGCCAGCAGCCAAGCTCTAGGCATAGACGTCACCGGGGAGCTGTTTTTT. The V and J genes are TRBV14 and TRBJ2-2; D is undetermined. This CDR3 has 17 residues. CDR1 and CDR2 (germline): SGHDN, FVKESK. Trimming took off 1 base at V and 4 bases at J, with 16 bases between the two ends.

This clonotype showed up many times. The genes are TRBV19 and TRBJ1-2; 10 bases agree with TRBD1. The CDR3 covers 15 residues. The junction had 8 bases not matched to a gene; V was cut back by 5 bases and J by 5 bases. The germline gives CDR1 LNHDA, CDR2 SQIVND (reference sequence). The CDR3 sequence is CASSPSRQGAYGYTF. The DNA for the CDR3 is TGTGCCAGTAGTCCTTCTAGACAGGGGGCTTATGGCTACACCTTC.

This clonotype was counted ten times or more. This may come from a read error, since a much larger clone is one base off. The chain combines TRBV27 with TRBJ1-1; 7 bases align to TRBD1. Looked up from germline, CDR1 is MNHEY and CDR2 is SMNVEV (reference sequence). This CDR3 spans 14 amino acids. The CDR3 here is CASSLIEGATETFF. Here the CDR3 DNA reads TGTGCCAGCAGTTTAATTGAGGGGGCGACTGAAACTTTCTTT.

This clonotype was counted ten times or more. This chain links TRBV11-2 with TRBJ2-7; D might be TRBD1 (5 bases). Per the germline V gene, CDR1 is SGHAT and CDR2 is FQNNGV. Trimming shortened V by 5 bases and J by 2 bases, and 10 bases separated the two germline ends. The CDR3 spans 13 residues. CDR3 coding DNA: TGTGCCAGCAGCGGTGACAGACCCTACGAGCAGTACTTC. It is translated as CASSGDRPYEQYF. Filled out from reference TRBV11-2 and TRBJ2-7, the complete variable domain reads EAGVAQSPRYKIIEKRQSVAFWCNPISGHATLYWYQQILGQGPKLLIQFQNNGVVDDSQLPKDRFSAERLKGVDSTLKIQPAKLEDSAVYLCASSGDRPYEQYFGPGTRLTVT.

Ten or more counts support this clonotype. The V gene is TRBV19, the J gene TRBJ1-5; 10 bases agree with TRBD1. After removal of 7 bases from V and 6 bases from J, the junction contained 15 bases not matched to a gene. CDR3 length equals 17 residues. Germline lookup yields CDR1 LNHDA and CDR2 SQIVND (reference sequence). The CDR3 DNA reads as TGTGCCAGTACCTTAGGCGGGGACAGGGGACGTCCTCAGCCCCAGCATTTT. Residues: CASTLGGDRGRPQPQHF. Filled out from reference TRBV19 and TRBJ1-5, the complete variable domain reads DGGITQSPKYLFRKEGQNVTLSCEQNLNHDAMYWYRQDPGQGLRLIYYSQIVNDFQKGDIAEGYSVSREKKESFPLTVTSAQKNPTAFYLCASTLGGDRGRPQPQHFGDGTRLSIL.

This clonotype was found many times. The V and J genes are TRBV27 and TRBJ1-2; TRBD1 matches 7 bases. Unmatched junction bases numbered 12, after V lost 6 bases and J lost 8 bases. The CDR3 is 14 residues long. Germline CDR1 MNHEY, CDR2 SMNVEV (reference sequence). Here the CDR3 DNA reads TGTGCCAGCAGGTCAGGGACAGTAATTGAGGGCTACACCTTC. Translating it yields CASRSGTVIEGYTF.

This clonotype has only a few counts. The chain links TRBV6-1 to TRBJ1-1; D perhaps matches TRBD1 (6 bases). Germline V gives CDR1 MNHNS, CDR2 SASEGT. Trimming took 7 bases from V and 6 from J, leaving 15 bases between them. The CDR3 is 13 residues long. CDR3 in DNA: TGTGCCAGCACCCCAGGGGCTAGGGCTGAAGCTTTCTTT. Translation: CASTPGARAEAFF.

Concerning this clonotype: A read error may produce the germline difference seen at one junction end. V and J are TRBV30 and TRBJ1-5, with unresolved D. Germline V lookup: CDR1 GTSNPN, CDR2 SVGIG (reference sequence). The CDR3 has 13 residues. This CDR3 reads CAWAPNRNQPRHF. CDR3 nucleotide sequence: TGTGCCTGGGCCCCTAATCGGAATCAGCCCCGGCATTTT. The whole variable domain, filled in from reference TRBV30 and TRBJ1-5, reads SQTIHQWPATLVQPVGSPLSLECTVEGTSNPNLYWYRQAAGRGLQLLFYSVGIGQISSEVPQNLSASRPQDRQFILSSKKLLLSDSGFYLCAWAPNRNQPRHFGDGTRLSIL.

CDR3 in amino acids: CRPGQGANEQYF. The CDR3 DNA reads TGCAGACCTGGACAGGGGGCCAACGAGCAGTACTTC. V is TRBV20-1 and J is TRBJ2-7; TRBD1 aligns across 11 bases. The CDR3 is 12 residues long. CDR1 DFQATT and CDR2 SNEGSKA come from the germline V gene (reference sequence).

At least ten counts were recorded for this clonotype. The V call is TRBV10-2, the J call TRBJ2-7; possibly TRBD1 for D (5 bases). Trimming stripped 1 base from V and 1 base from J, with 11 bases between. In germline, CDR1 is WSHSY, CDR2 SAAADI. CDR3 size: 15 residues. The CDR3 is CASSEFEDTSYEQYF. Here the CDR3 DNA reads TGCGCCAGCAGTGAGTTTGAGGACACGTCCTACGAGCAGTACTTC.

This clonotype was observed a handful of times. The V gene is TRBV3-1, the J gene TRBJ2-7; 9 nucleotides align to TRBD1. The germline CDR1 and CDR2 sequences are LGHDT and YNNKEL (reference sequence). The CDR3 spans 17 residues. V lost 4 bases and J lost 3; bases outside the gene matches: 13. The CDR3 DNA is TGTGCCAGCAGCCCCGATACGGGGACAGGGATTCTCTACGAGCAGTACTTC. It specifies CASSPDTGTGILYEQYF.

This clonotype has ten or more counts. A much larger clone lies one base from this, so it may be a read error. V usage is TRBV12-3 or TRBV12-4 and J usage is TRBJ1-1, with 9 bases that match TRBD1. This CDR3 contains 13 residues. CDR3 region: CASRGQGNTDAFF. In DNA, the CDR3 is TGTGCCAGCAGAGGACAGGGGAACACTGACGCTTTCTTT.

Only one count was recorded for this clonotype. CDR3 sequence: CASSPTVAQGGFTGELFF. The CDR3 DNA follows: TGTGCCAGCAGTCCCACGGTCGCGCAGGGAGGCTTTACCGGGGAGCTGTTTTTT. The J gene is TRBJ2-2, the V gene TRBV27; D perhaps matches TRBD2 (6 bases). Germline V gene lookup returns CDR1 MNHEY and CDR2 SMNVEV (reference sequence). V lost 5 bases to trimming and J lost 5 bases, with 24 bases between them. The length of the CDR3 is 18 residues.